The clone carrying this TCR beta chain appeared a few times. The antigen remains unidentified. TCRdb processed the 5' RACE reads anew with MiXCR; each CDR3 protein has one entry. The sample includes 65,000 to 90,000 distinct CDR3 sequences, around 13% of them seen just once. This sample stems from a study of T-cell memory formation after mild COVID-19. CDR1 is SEHNR and CDR2 is FQNEAQ in the germline V gene (reference sequence). The CDR3 is 10 residues long. Trimming took off 3 bases at V and 7 bases at J, with 3 bases between the two ends. General study results and limits: Detection of some responders pre-infection suggested pre-existing cross-reactive memory T cells participated. Shrinking CD4+ clones resided mostly in CM and EM, and CD8+ ones in EMRA. Day 15 to 85 contractors were CD4/CD8 balanced; later expanders leaned CD4+.

The receptor's source is a young man who had mild COVID-19 (a few samples of this study predate the infection). Cell type and time point are not known. Material for sequencing was PBMCs or a T cell subset sorted from them (not recorded which). The chain combines TRBV7-9 with TRBJ1-1; D remains unclear. This chain's CDR3 is CASSFNEAFF. CDR3 DNA sequence: TGTGCCAGCAGCTTTAATGAAGCTTTCTTT. The whole variable domain, remainder taken from reference TRBV7-9 and TRBJ1-1, is DTGVSQNPRHKITKRGQNVTFRCDPISEHNRLYWYRQTLGQGPEFLTYFQNEAQLEKSRLLSDRFSAERPKGSFSTLEIQRTEQGDSAMYLCASSFNEAFFGQGTRLTVV.